The 26 T cell receptor beta chains below all came from one sample that was sequenced in a study of blood T cell repertoires in COVID-19. Produced via immunoSEQ multiplex PCR; TCRdb's table is partial and in-frame only. This table has about 120,000 clones, about 70% appearing once. The sample taken for sequencing was peripheral blood. These receptors were collected from a man in his sixties with acute or convalescent COVID-19.

This chain links TRBV19 with TRBJ1-2; D gene uncertain. From germline, CDR1 is LNHDA and CDR2 SQIVND (reference sequence). The CDR3 extends over 15 amino acids. Trimming removed 3 bases from V and 4 bases from J, with 15 bases in between. DNA of the CDR3: TGTGCCAGTAGTATTGTGTCGGAGATCTTCTATGGCTACACCTTC. It yields the protein CASSIVSEIFYGYTF. The full variable domain, its missing parts supplied by reference TRBV19 and TRBJ1-2, is DGGITQSPKYLFRKEGQNVTLSCEQNLNHDAMYWYRQDPGQGLRLIYYSQIVNDFQKGDIAEGYSVSREKKESFPLTVTSAQKNPTAFYLCASSIVSEIFYGYTFGSGTRLTVV.

The V and J genes are TRBV30 and TRBJ2-7; TRBD2 might be the D (5 bases). This CDR3 contains 14 residues. V dropped 2 bases and J dropped 1 base, with 12 bases sitting between them. The germline V gene encodes CDR1 GTSNPN and CDR2 SVGIG (reference sequence). CDR3 region: CAWSRSGISYEQYF. The CDR3 region has the DNA TGTGCCTGGAGTAGGTCGGGGATTTCCTACGAGCAGTACTTC.

The J gene is TRBJ2-1, the V gene TRBV21-1; the table's TRBD2 call for D was not verified on the DNA. TRBV21-1 is marked as a pseudogene. This CDR3 comprises 15 residues. CDR3 region: CASSTLAGGPNEQFF. The CDR3 DNA follows: TGTGCCAGCAGCACCTTAGCGGGGGGGCCTAATGAGCAGTTCTTC.

The DNA for the CDR3 is TGTGCCAGCAGCGGAGAGCCGCCTAACACCGGGGAGCTGTTTTTT. Its protein is CASSGEPPNTGELFF. V gene TRBV9 combines with J gene TRBJ2-2; D gene unclear. The CDR3 is 15 amino acids. V lost 3 bases to trimming and J lost 2 bases, with 11 bases between them. CDR1 and CDR2 from the germline V gene are SGDLS and YYNGEE.

This sequence joins TRBV4-1 and TRBJ2-7; weak D call: TRBD2 (5 bases). V was pared by 0 bases and J by 0 bases, with 12 bases between. The CDR3 is 16 residues long. Germline values: CDR1 MGHRA, CDR2 YSYEKL. CDR3 sequence reads: CASSQDTAGASYEQYF. CDR3 sequence (DNA): TGCGCCAGCAGCCAAGATACGGCGGGCGCCTCCTACGAGCAGTACTTC.

This clone was counted only a few times. This chain uses TRBV30 with TRBJ1-1; D gene ambiguous. The CDR3 totals 15 residues. Germline V gives CDR1 GTSNPN, CDR2 SVGIG (reference sequence). Trimming took off 2 bases at V and 1 base at J, with 14 bases between the two ends. CDR3 sequence (DNA): TGTGCCTGGAGTTCCGACACAAGGCGGAACACTGAAGCTTTCTTT. This gives the protein CAWSSDTRRNTEAFF.

This chain connects TRBV5-6 to TRBJ2-5, with 7 bases identical to TRBD2. CDR3 size: 14 residues. CDR1 and CDR2 from the germline V gene are SGHDT and YYEEEE. The junction had 4 bases not matched to a gene; V was cut back by 3 bases and J by 2 bases. CDR3 protein: CASSWEGLQETQYF. CDR3 nucleotides: TGTGCCAGCAGCTGGGAGGGTCTTCAAGAGACCCAGTACTTC.

The CDR3 spells CASSEVGDRPNYGYTF. Written as DNA, the CDR3 is TGTGCCAGCAGTGAAGTGGGGGACAGGCCTAACTATGGCTACACCTTC. V usage is TRBV2 and J usage is TRBJ1-2; the match to TRBD1 covers 8 bases. Germline V gene sequence: CDR1 SNHLY, CDR2 FYNNEI. Germline trimming cut 1 base from V and 0 bases from J; bases unmatched to any gene: 4. The CDR3 spans 16 residues.

This chain links TRBV5-1 with TRBJ1-2; D might be TRBD1 (5 bases). Germline V gene data show CDR1 as SGHRS and CDR2 as YFSETQ. The CDR3 is made up of 18 amino acids. The V end lost 1 base, the J end lost 4 bases, and 23 bases lay between the germline ends. In nucleotides, the CDR3 is TGCGCCAGCAGCTTGTCTAGGTCGGGAGAGGGGAAAATCTATGGCTACACCTTC. Its protein product is CASSLSRSGEGKIYGYTF. The variable domain in full, completed from reference TRBV5-1 and TRBJ1-2, reads KAGVTQTPRYLIKTRGQQVTLSCSPISGHRSVSWYQQTPGQGLQFLFEYFSETQRNKGNFPGRFSGRQFSNSRSEMNVSTLELGDSALYLCASSLSRSGEGKIYGYTFGSGTRLTVV.

The CDR3 region has the DNA TGTGCCACCAGGGACAGGGGGAGGGAAAGGCATTTT. It encodes CATRDRGRERHF. V is TRBV2 and J is TRBJ1-5; 11 bases fit TRBD1. The CDR3 extends over 12 amino acids. The germline CDR1 and CDR2 sequences are SNHLY and FYNNEI. V gave up 10 bases and J gave up 15 bases; unmatched junction bases: 11.

This clone has more than one count but fewer than ten. V gene TRBV5-6 combines with J gene TRBJ1-2, with TRBD1 matching 9 bases. Germline V gene lookup returns CDR1 SGHDT and CDR2 YYEEEE. Trimming at V came to 4 bases and at J to 3 bases, leaving 7 bases not matched to a gene. This CDR3 has 15 amino acids. The CDR3 spells CASSIRDRDYYGYTF. DNA for the CDR3: TGTGCCAGCAGCATTCGGGACAGGGACTACTATGGCTACACCTTC. Combining the CDR3 with reference TRBV5-6 and TRBJ1-2 gives the whole variable domain DAGVTQSPTHLIKTRGQQVTLRCSPKSGHDTVSWYQQALGQGPQFIFQYYEEEERQRGNFPDRFSGHQFPNYSSELNVNALLLGDSALYLCASSIRDRDYYGYTFGSGTRLTVV.

The CDR3 reads CASSPGTGSYEQYF. The CDR3 DNA reads as TGTGCCAGCAGCCCTGGGACAGGTTCCTACGAGCAGTACTTC. V usage is TRBV9 and J usage is TRBJ2-7; 8 positions match TRBD1. This CDR3 has 14 residues. The germline gives CDR1 SGDLS, CDR2 YYNGEE. J was trimmed by 1 base and V by 4 bases; bases with no gene match: 4. Full variable domain (outside the CDR3, taken from reference TRBV9 and TRBJ2-7): DSGVTQTPKHLITATGQRVTLRCSPRSGDLSVYWYQQSLDQGLQFLIQYYNGEERAKGNILERFSAQQFPDLHSELNLSSLELGDSALYFCASSPGTGSYEQYFGPGTRLTVT.

This chain connects TRBV10-1 to TRBJ2-7; no clear D. V lost 5 bases and J 7 bases, leaving 15 bases between the germline ends. From germline, CDR1 is WNHNN and CDR2 SYGVQD (reference sequence). The CDR3 runs to 13 residues. This CDR3 is CASSYRVRWEQYF. The CDR3 region has the DNA TGCGCCAGCAGTTATCGGGTGCGATGGGAGCAGTACTTC.

This clone was seen only a few times. CDR3 bases: TGTGCCAGCAGCTCTGCGGACTCCCCCGGAGAGCAGTACTTC. Protein: CASSSADSPGEQYF. V gene TRBV5-4 combines with J gene TRBJ2-7; the D gene is possibly TRBD2 (5 bases). CDR3 length: 14 amino acids. Deletions cut 3 bases from V and 7 bases from J, with 17 bases between. Germline values: CDR1 SGHNT, CDR2 YYREEE (reference sequence).

The chain joins TRBV24-1 to TRBJ2-1; 11 bases align to TRBD2. J was trimmed by 10 bases and V by 12 bases; bases with no gene match: 7. Per germline, CDR1 KGHDR and CDR2 SFDVKD. This CDR3 region has 12 residues. The CDR3 is CAVSGRVNEQFF. CDR3 DNA sequence: TGTGCCGTTAGCGGGAGGGTAAACGAGCAGTTCTTC.

This clone was counted a single time. The chain recombines TRBV6-5 with TRBJ1-5; D not certain. Germline V CDR1 and CDR2: MNHEY, SVGAGI. The CDR3 loop spans 14 amino acids. Trimming stripped 8 bases from V and 0 bases from J, with 11 bases between. CDR3 nucleotides: TGTGCCAGCTCTAGCCAGGCTAGCAATCAGCCCCAGCATTTT. Translation: CASSSQASNQPQHF.

A remark on this clone: The DNA is omitted, as the CDR3 cannot be located on it reliably, and the CDR3 follows TCRdb's listing. The chain uses TRBV6-4 and TRBJ2-5; the D call in the table, TRBD1, was not verified against the DNA. Germline loops: CDR1 MRHNA, CDR2 SNTAGT. The CDR3 is 17 residues long, counting both termini. CDR3 in amino acids: CASKQGGTGFFGETQYF.

CDR3 protein: CASSQSLHLSVSSYNEQFF. The CDR3 nucleotides read TGTGCCAGCAGCCAATCACTACATCTAAGCGTAAGCTCCTACAATGAGCAGTTCTTC. The gene calls are TRBV3-1 (or the pseudogene TRBV3-2) and TRBJ2-1, with D unresolved. The V end was cut by 2 bases, the J end by 0 bases, with 20 bases between. This CDR3 region has 19 residues. Germline CDR1 reads LGHDT; CDR2 reads YNNKEL (reference sequence).

The chain carries TRBV20-1 and TRBJ1-2; D is possibly TRBD1 (6 bases). With 3 bases removed from V and 6 bases from J, the gap between germline ends came to 17 bases. The CDR3 runs to 14 residues. Germline CDR1 is DFQATT and CDR2 is SNEGSKA (reference sequence). The CDR3 DNA sequence: TGCAGTGCTAGTAAACCAGGGGATCTGGATGGCTACACCTTC. It specifies CSASKPGDLDGYTF.

The chain joins TRBV14 to TRBJ2-3; D is uncertain. The CDR3 spans 13 residues. Per the germline V gene, CDR1 is SGHDN and CDR2 is FVKESK. Trimming took off 4 bases at V and 2 bases at J, with 7 bases between the two ends. In nucleotides, the CDR3 is TGTGCCAGCAGCCGCCGACTCACAGATACGCAGTATTTT. Protein sequence: CASSRRLTDTQYF.

The chain has TRBV27 and TRBJ2-3; 10 bases line up with TRBD2. The CDR3 length is 19 residues. CDR1 is MNHEY, CDR2 SMNVEV, per germline (reference sequence). Trimming cost V 1 base and J 6 bases; bases outside gene matches: 16. The CDR3 DNA reads as TGTGCCAGCAGTTTATTTGGGATTGGTAGCGGGGGGCAGGGGGATACGCAGTATTTT. Protein: CASSLFGIGSGGQGDTQYF.

The gene calls are TRBV7-3 and TRBJ2-2, with a weak D call TRBD1 (5 bases). Trimming shortened V by 5 bases and J by 4 bases, and 11 bases separated the two germline ends. The germline CDR1 and CDR2 sequences are SGHTA and FQGTGA. This CDR3 contains 14 residues. CDR3 DNA: TGTGCCAGCAGCGTCGACAGTCCCACCGGGGAGCTGTTTTTT. The encoded protein is CASSVDSPTGELFF. Complete variable domain (other parts from reference TRBV7-3 and TRBJ2-2): GAGVSQTPSNKVTEKGKYVELRCDPISGHTALYWYRQSLGQGPEFLIYFQGTGAADDSGLPNDRFFAVRPEGSVSTLKIQRTERGDSAVYLCASSVDSPTGELFFGEGSRLTVL.

The chain joins TRBV2 to TRBJ1-6; 9 bases map to TRBD1. The CDR3 consists of 15 residues. V shed 6 bases, J shed 9 bases, and the junction held 9 bases outside the gene matches. Germline V gene lookup returns CDR1 SNHLY and CDR2 FYNNEI. CDR3 sequence reads: CASRNRDRARSPLHF. For the CDR3, the DNA is TGTGCCAGCAGGAACCGGGACAGGGCCCGTTCACCCCTCCACTTT. Based on the CDR3 plus reference TRBV2 and TRBJ1-6, the full variable domain is EPEVTQTPSHQVTQMGQEVILRCVPISNHLYFYWYRQILGQKVEFLVSFYNNEISEKSEIFDDQFSVERPDGSNFTLKIRSTKLEDSAMYFCASRNRDRARSPLHFGNGTRLTVT.

This chain connects TRBV2 to TRBJ1-2; 9 positions agree with TRBD1. Germline V gene data show CDR1 as SNHLY and CDR2 as FYNNEI. The CDR3 has 17 amino acids. With V trimmed by 6 bases and J by 0 bases, 11 bases remained unmatched. The CDR3 nucleotides read TGTGCCAGCAGCCTACAGGGGGCCTTAGATGCTAACTATGGCTACACCTTC. Encoded protein: CASSLQGALDANYGYTF.

This chain links TRBV2 with TRBJ2-5; TRBD2 matches 9 bases. Germline CDR1 reads SNHLY; CDR2 reads FYNNEI. V was pared by 4 bases and J by 4 bases, with 7 bases of the junction left unmatched. The length of the CDR3 is 15 residues. In DNA form, the CDR3 reads TGTGCCAGCAGTGCGCGCGGGAGGGGTGGAGAGACCCAGTACTTC. This translates into CASSARGRGGETQYF.

The V call is TRBV7-9, the J call TRBJ1-2; unclear D gene. The V end was cut by 1 base, the J end by 7 bases, with 13 bases between. Germline loops: CDR1 SEHNR, CDR2 FQNEAQ (reference sequence). This CDR3 spans 14 amino acids. This chain's CDR3 is CASSLVDTRPGYTF. The CDR3 nucleotides read TGTGCCAGCAGCTTAGTTGACACCCGACCTGGCTACACCTTC.